Given below is one T cell receptor beta chain in context. Its antigen is unknown. One base away there is no much larger clone; base qualities are not given. The treatment or condition label, read with the paper, signifies: 15 to 20 received Ad26.COV2.S at low or high dose, single or two shots; 5 received placebo; per-sample allocation not given. Repertoires of vaccine and placebo recipients were sequenced from samples taken on day 63 after the first injection. Between 29 July and 7 August 2020, Cohort 1b enrolled 20 to 30 adults aged 18-55 years at one site in Boston, USA. Ad26.COV2.S consisted of a replication-incompetent adenovirus type 26 vector by which a prefusion-stabilized SARS-CoV-2 spike protein from the original Wuhan strain was expressed. TCRbeta CDR3 regions were sequenced with the immunoSEQ Assay. After extraction, genomic DNA underwent amplification by bias-controlled multiplex PCR, followed by high-throughput sequencing. Per the original workflow: To quantify the absolute abundance of every unique TCRbeta CDR3 region, sequences were collapsed and filtered. Usable DNA was measured by amplifying reference genes present in all nucleated cells, and TCRbeta template counts were normalized to that usable DNA to estimate T cell fraction. Repertoire TCRs were annotated as SARS-CoV-2-specific by exact matching of V gene, CDR3 amino acid sequence and J gene to a known reactive TCR set. MIRA supplied the reference SARS-CoV-2 TCR set, which was filtered for enrichment in COVID-19-positive ImmuneCODE repertoires so that public or cross-reactive TCRs were removed. Using the MIRA antigens, annotated TCRs were further analysed by specific ORF or by position within an ORF. Breadth was defined as the number of annotated unique rearrangements divided by the total number of unique productive rearrangements, and depth was defined as the summed frequency of the annotated unique rearrangements. TCR breadth was compared between groups using two-sided Wilcoxon rank-sum tests. TCRdb took over this immuneACCESS table, retaining in-frame rearrangements with V and J assigned. Such tables are incomplete; in checked studies, under half of the missing clones stem from an unresolved V gene, and the remainder is unexplained. Clone size and V and J calls were adopted from that table, with D and trimming inferred from the DNA. In this sample the table shows 350,000 to 500,000 clones, around nine tenths of which occur a single time. The ten largest clones add up to 9% to 15% of the sample.

The data are from a study of Ad26.COV2.S vaccination and SARS-CoV-2 variants (dated by TCRdb to about 2021). At the level of the whole study: Donors in the vaccine arm were drawn from COV1001, a phase I-IIa trial of Ad26.COV2.S in healthy adults that was multicentre, randomized, double-blind and placebo-controlled. Ad26.COV2.S was administered intramuscularly at a dose of 5x10^10 or 1x10^11 viral particles, either as one shot or as two shots given 56 days apart. TCRbeta repertoire sequencing was used to assess the specificity and breadth of SARS-CoV-2-reactive T cell receptors after Ad26.COV2.S vaccination. A total of 32 samples were included in the TCR-sequenced set, comprising roughly 19 Ad26.COV2.S vaccine recipients, 5 placebo recipients and 8 SARS-CoV-2 convalescent individuals. Trial participants were randomized into five groups of five: low-dose or high-dose Ad26.COV2.S given once or twice, or placebo on both occasions. Investigators remained blinded to trial group allocation during experiments and outcome assessment.

V gives up 6 bases and J gives up 8 bases, and the segment between their germline ends measures 16 bases. From the cysteine through the phenylalanine, the CDR3 covers 14 amino acids. Only the CDR3 DNA is retained, 42 bases long and in frame from the first base. The CDR1 and CDR2 encoded by the germline V gene are SGHTA and FQGNSA. The paper as a whole reports these results and caveats: Higher spike-specific TCR breadth was observed in Ad26.COV2.S recipients than in placebo recipients (P = 0.0014). The study was not powered for comparison of responses between vaccine doses or regimens. Vaccine and placebo recipients had comparable non-spike TCR breadth, which fits with the vaccine containing only spike. After vaccination, spike-specific CD8+ and CD4+ T cell responses were reported to show substantial breadth. The authors noted that total T cell responses may have been underestimated by the TCR breadth and depth analyses.

Here the sequenced sample was peripheral blood, taken in a trial of Ad26.COV2.S vaccine versus placebo. The TCR sequence derives from a person between 18 and 59 years old who received the Ad26.COV2.S COVID-19 vaccine or a placebo. The V and J genes are TRBV7-2 and TRBJ1-4; TRBD1 is a possible D gene, resting on 6 matching bases. The CDR3 region: CASSLRPGDEKLFF. The DNA is TGTGCCAGCAGTCTTAGGCCAGGGGACGAAAAACTGTTTTTT.